This section outlines one T cell receptor (beta chain) sequence together with its context. Antigen specificity is unknown. CDR3 length equals 13 residues. Germline CDR1 MRHNA, CDR2 SNTAGT. Trimming shortened V by 6 bases and J by 2 bases, and 9 bases separated the two germline ends. The data were taken from a study of shared clonotypes between healthy human individuals. Looking at the study overall: The people who gave samples were a couple of women and a few men aged 18 to 49.

At deep level, the assay was performed. Sequenced by immunoSEQ multiplex PCR; TCRdb stores in-frame clones only, minus some. The data hold fewer than 400,000 clones, with roughly 70% observed a single time. A CD45RA-negative memory subset and a CD45RA+ naive subset were separated from the CD4+ cells. Findings of the study overall: Blood was the only sampled material, and tissue repertoires likely differ.

Input material: memory CD4+ T cells sorted from blood. Subset given: CD45RA-negative fraction. The origin of this receptor is a man aged 25-45 years in good health. The chain uses TRBV6-4 and TRBJ2-3; D gene unclear. The chain's CDR3 is CASSPSFTDTQYF. The CDR3 nucleotides read TGTGCCAGCAGCCCTTCTTTCACAGATACGCAGTATTTT.